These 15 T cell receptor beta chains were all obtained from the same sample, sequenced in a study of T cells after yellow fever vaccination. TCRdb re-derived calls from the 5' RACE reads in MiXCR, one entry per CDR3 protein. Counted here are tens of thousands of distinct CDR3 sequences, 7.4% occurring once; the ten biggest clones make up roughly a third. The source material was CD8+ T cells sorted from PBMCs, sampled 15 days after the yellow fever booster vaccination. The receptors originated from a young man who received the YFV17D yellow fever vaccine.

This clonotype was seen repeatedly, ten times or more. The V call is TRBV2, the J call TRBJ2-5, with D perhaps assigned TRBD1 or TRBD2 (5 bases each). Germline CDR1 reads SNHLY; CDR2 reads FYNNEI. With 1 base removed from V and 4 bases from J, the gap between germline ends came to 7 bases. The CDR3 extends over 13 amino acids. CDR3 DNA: TGTGCCAGCAGTGAAGATGGGGGAGAGACCCAGTACTTC. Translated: CASSEDGGETQYF.

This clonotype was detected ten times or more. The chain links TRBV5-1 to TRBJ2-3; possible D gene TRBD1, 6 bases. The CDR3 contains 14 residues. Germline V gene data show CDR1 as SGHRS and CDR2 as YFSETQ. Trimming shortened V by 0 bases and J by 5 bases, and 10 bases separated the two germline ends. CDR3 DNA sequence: TGCGCCAGCAGCTTGGACCAGGGGTTAGATACGCAGTATTTT. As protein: CASSLDQGLDTQYF.

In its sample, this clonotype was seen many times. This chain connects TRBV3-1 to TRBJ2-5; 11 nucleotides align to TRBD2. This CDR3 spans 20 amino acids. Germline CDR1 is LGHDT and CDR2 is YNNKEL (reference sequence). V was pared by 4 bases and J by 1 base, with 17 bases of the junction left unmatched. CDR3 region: CASSPWEGARLAGPQETQYF. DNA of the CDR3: TGTGCCAGCAGCCCCTGGGAGGGGGCGAGACTAGCGGGACCCCAAGAGACCCAGTACTTC.

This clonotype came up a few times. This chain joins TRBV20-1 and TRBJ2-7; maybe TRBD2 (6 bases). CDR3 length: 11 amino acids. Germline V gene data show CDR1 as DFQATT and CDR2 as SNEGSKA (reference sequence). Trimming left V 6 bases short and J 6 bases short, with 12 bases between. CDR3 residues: CSAPKEGEQYF. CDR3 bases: TGCAGTGCCCCGAAGGAGGGCGAGCAGTACTTC.

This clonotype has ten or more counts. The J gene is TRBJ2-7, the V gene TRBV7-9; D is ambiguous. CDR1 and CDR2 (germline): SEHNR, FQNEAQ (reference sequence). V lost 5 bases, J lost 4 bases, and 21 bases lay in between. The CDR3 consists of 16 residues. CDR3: CASSPRPTHTPYEQYF. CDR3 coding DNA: TGTGCCAGCAGCCCCCGACCGACACATACCCCGTACGAGCAGTACTTC.

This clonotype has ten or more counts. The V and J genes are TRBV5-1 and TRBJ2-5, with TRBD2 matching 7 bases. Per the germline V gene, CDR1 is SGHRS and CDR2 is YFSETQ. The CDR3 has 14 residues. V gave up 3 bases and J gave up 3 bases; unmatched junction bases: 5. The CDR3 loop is CASSSREEEETQYF. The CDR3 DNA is TGCGCCAGCAGCTCTCGGGAGGAAGAAGAGACCCAGTACTTC.

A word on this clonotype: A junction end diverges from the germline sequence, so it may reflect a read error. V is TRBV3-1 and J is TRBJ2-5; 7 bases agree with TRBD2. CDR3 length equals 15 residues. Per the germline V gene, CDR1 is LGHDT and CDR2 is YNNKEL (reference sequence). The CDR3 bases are TGTGCCAGCTGCCAAGTCGGGCGGGAGCGGGAGACCCAGTACTTC. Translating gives CASCQVGRERETQYF.

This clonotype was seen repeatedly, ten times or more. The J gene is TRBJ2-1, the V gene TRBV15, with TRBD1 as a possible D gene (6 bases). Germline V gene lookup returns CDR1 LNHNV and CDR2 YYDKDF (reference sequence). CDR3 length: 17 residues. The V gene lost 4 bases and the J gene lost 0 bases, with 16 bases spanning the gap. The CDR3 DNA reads TGTGCCACCAGCACAAGATGGCAGGGGAGCTCCTACAATGAGCAGTTCTTC. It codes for CATSTRWQGSSYNEQFF.

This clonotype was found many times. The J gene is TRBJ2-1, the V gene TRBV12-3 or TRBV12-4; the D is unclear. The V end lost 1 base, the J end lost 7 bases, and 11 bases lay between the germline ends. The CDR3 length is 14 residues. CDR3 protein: CASSLDVVGNEQFF. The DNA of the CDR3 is TGTGCCAGCAGTTTAGATGTTGTTGGGAATGAGCAGTTCTTC.

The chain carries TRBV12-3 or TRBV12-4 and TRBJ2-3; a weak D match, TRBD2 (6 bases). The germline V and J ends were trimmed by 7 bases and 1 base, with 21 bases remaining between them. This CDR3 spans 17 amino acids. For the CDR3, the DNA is TGTGCCAGCACCCCCCCCACGGGGGAAGCCGGCACAGATACGCAGTATTTT. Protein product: CASTPPTGEAGTDTQYF.

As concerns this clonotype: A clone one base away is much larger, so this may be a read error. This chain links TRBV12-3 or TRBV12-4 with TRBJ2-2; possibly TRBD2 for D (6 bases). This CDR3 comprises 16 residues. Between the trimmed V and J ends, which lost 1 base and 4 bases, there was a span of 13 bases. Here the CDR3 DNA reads TGTGCCAGCAGTTTAGTAGCGGCAGGCCTCACCGGGGAGCTGTTTTTT. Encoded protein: CASSLVAAGLTGELFF.

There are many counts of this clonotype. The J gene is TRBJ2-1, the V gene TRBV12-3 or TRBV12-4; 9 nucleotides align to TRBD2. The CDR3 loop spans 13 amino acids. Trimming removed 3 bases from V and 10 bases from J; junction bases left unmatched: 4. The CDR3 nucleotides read TGTGCCAGCAGTTTGGGACTAGCAGAAGAGCAGTTCTTC. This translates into CASSLGLAEEQFF.

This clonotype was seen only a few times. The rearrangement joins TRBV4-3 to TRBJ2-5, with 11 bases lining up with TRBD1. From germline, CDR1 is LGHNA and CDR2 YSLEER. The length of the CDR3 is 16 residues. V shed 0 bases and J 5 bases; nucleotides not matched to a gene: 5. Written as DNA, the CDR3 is TGCGCCAGCAGCCAAGACCGGACAGGGGGCGGGGAGACCCAGTACTTC. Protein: CASSQDRTGGGETQYF.

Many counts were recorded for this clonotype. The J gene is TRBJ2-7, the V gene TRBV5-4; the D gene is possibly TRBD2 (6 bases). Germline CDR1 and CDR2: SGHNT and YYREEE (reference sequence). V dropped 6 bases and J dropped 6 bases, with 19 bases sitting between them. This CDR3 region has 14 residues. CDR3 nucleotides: TGTGCCAGCACGGCGGGAAAGGGAGGCCTCGAGCAGTACTTC. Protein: CASTAGKGGLEQYF.

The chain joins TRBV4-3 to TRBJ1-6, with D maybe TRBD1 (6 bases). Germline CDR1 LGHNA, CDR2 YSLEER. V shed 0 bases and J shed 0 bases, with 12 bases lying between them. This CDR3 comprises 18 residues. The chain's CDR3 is CASSQDLTGASYNSPLHF. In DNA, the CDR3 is TGCGCCAGCAGCCAAGATCTTACGGGGGCCTCCTATAATTCACCCCTCCACTTT.